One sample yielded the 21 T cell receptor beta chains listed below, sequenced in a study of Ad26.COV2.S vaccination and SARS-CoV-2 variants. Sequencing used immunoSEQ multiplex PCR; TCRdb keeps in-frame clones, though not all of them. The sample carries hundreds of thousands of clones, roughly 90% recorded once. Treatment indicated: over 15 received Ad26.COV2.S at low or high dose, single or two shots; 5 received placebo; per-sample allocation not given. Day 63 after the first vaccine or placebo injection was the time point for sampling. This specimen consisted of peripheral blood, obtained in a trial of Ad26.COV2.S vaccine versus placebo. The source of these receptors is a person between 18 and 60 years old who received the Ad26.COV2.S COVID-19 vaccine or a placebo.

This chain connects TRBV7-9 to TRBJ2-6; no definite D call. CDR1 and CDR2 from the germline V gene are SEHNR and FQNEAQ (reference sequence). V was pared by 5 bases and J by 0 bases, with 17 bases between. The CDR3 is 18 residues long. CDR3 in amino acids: CASSPPAVTSSGANVLTF. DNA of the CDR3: TGTGCCAGCAGCCCCCCCGCGGTAACAAGCTCTGGGGCCAACGTCCTGACTTTC.

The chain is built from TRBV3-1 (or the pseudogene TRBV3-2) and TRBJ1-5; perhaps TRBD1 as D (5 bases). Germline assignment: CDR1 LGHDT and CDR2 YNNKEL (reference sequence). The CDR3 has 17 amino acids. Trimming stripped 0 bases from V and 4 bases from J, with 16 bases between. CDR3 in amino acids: CASSQDHFWGTNQPQHF. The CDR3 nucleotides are TGTGCCAGCAGCCAAGATCATTTCTGGGGGACGAATCAGCCCCAGCATTTT.

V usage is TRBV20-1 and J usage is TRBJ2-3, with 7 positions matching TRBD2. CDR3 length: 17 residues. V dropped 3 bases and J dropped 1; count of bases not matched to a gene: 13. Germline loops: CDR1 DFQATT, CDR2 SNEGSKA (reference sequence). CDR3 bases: TGCAGTGCTAGTGCCCGGGACTACCCTCAGGGCACAGATACGCAGTATTTT. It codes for CSASARDYPQGTDTQYF.

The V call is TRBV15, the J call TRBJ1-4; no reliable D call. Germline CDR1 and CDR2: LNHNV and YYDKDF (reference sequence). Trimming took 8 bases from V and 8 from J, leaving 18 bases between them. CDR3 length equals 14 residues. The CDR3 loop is CATGMAIKAEKLFF. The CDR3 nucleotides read TGTGCCACCGGGATGGCGATAAAGGCGGAAAAACTGTTTTTT.

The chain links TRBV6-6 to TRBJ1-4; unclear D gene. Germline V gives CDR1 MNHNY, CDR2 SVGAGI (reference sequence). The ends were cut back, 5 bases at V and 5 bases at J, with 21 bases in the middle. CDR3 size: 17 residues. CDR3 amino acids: CASSRRGFEVSNEKLFF. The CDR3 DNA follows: TGTGCCAGCAGTCGACGGGGTTTTGAGGTTTCGAATGAAAAACTGTTTTTT.

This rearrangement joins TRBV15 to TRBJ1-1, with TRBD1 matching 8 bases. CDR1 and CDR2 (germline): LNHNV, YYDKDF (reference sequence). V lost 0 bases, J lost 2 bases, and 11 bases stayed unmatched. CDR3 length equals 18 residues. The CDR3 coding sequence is TGTGCCACCAGCAGAGAGGGGGCCACGACAGGGGTAAACACTGAAGCTTTCTTT. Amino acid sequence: CATSREGATTGVNTEAFF.

CDR3 region: CASSQDQAAHSYEQYF. The CDR3, as DNA: TGTGCCAGCAGCCAAGATCAGGCGGCCCACTCCTACGAGCAGTACTTC. The chain is built from TRBV3-1 (or the pseudogene TRBV3-2) and TRBJ2-7; D remains unclear. Germline V lookup: CDR1 LGHDT, CDR2 YNNKEL (reference sequence). The length of the CDR3 is 16 residues. The ends were cut back, 0 bases at V and 0 bases at J, with 12 bases in the middle.

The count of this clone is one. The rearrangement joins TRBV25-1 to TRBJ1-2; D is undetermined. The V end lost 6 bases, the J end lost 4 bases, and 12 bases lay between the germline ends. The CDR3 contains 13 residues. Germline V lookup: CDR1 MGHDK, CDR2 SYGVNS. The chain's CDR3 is CASSKTATYGYTF. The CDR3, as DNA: TGTGCCAGCAGCAAAACAGCGACCTATGGCTACACCTTC.

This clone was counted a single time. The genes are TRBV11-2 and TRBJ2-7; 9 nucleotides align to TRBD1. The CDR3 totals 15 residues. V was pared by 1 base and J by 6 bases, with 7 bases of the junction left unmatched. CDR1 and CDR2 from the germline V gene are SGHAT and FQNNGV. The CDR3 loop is CASSLGDRGMIEQYF. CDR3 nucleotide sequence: TGTGCCAGCAGCTTAGGTGACAGGGGGATGATCGAGCAGTACTTC.

The CDR3: CASNPQGARETQYF. DNA for the CDR3: TGCGCCAGCAATCCACAGGGGGCCAGGGAGACCCAGTACTTC. The chain is built from TRBV23-1 and TRBJ2-5, with 9 bases fitting TRBD1. TRBV23-1 is sorted into the ORF group, with uncertain function. V lost 7 bases and J lost 5; bases outside the gene matches: 8. The CDR3 consists of 14 residues.

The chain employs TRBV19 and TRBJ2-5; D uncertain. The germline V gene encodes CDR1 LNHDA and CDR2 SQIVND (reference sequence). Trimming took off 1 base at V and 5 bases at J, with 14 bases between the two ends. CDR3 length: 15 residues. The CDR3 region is CASSIGWEARETQYF. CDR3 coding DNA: TGTGCCAGTAGTATAGGCTGGGAAGCAAGGGAGACCCAGTACTTC. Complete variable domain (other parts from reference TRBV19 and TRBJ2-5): DGGITQSPKYLFRKEGQNVTLSCEQNLNHDAMYWYRQDPGQGLRLIYYSQIVNDFQKGDIAEGYSVSREKKESFPLTVTSAQKNPTAFYLCASSIGWEARETQYFGPGTRLLVL.

The CDR3 sequence: CASSLKGTATNTGELFF. The CDR3 DNA reads as TGTGCCAGCAGCTTAAAAGGGACAGCTACGAACACCGGGGAGCTGTTTTTT. V and J are TRBV7-6 and TRBJ2-2; 7 bases are a match to TRBD1. This CDR3 contains 17 residues. J was trimmed by 0 bases and V by 2 bases; bases with no gene match: 6. Germline assignment: CDR1 SGHVS and CDR2 FNYEAQ.

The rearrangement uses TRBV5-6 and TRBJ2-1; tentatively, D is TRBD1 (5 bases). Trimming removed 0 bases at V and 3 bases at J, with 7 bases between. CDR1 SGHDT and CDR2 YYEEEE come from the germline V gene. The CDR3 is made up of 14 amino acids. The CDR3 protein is CASSLAQGYNEQFF. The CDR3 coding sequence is TGTGCCAGCAGCTTGGCCCAGGGCTACAATGAGCAGTTCTTC.

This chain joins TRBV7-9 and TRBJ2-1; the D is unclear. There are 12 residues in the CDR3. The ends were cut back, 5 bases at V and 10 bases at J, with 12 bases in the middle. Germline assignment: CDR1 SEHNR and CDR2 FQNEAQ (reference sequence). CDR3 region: CASSVSLNEQFF. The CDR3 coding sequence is TGTGCCAGCAGCGTTAGCCTTAACGAGCAGTTCTTC.

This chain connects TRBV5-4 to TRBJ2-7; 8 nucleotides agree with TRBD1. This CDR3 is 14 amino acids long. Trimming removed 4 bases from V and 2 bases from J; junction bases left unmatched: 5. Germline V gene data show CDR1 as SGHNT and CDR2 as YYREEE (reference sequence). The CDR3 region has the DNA TGTGCCAGCAGCGGACAGGGTAAGCCCTACGAGCAGTACTTC. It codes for CASSGQGKPYEQYF.

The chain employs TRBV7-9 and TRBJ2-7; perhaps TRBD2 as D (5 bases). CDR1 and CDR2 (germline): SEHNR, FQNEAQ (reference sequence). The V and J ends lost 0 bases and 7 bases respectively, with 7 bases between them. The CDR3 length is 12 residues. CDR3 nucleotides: TGTGCCAGCAGCTTAGCAGAGCGGGAGCAGTACTTC. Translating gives CASSLAEREQYF. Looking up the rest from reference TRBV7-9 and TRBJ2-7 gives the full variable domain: DTGVSQNPRHKITKRGQNVTFRCDPISEHNRLYWYRQTLGQGPEFLTYFQNEAQLEKSRLLSDRFSAERPKGSFSTLEIQRTEQGDSAMYLCASSLAEREQYFGPGTRLTVT.

The CDR3 reads CAWTPRPVWRSSYEQYF. Written as DNA, the CDR3 is TGTGCCTGGACCCCCCGGCCGGTTTGGCGGTCCTCCTACGAGCAGTACTTC. The J gene is TRBJ2-7, the V gene TRBV30, with D hard to call. Trimming stripped 4 bases from V and 0 bases from J, with 22 bases between. Germline V lookup: CDR1 GTSNPN, CDR2 SVGIG (reference sequence). The CDR3 loop spans 17 amino acids.

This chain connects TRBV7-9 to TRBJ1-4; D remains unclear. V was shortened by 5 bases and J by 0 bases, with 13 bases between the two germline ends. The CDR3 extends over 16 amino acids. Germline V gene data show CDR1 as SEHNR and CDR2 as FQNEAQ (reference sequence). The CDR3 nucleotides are TGTGCCAGCAGCCCCTTCGACCTTGCAACTAATGAAAAACTGTTTTTT. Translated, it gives CASSPFDLATNEKLFF.

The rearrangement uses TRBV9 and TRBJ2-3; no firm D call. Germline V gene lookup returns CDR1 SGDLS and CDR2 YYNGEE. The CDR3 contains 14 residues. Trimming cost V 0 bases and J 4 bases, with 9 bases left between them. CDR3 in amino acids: CASSVVTDPDTQYF. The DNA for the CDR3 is TGTGCCAGCAGCGTAGTAACAGACCCAGATACGCAGTATTTT. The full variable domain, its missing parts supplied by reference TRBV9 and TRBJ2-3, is DSGVTQTPKHLITATGQRVTLRCSPRSGDLSVYWYQQSLDQGLQFLIQYYNGEERAKGNILERFSAQQFPDLHSELNLSSLELGDSALYFCASSVVTDPDTQYFGPGTRLTVL.

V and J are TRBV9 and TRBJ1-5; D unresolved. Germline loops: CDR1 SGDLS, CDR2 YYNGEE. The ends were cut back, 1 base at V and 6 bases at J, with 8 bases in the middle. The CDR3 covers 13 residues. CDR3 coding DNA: TGTGCCAGCAGCGTAAGCGGAAGTCAGCCCCAGCATTTT. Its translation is CASSVSGSQPQHF.

For the CDR3, the DNA is TGTGCCAGCAGCCATGCTTCGTCCTACGAGCAGTACTTC. This gives the protein CASSHASSYEQYF. V gene TRBV4-2 combines with J gene TRBJ2-7; D remains ambiguous. CDR1 LGHNA and CDR2 YNFKEQ come from the germline V gene. This CDR3 comprises 13 residues. V was shortened by 3 bases and J by 1 base, with 7 bases between the two germline ends.